The 20 T cell receptor beta chains given below trace back to one sample, sequenced in a study of cytomegalovirus exposure and HLA in healthy donors. Only in-frame clones appear in the TCRdb table, and some are missing; sequencing was by immunoSEQ multiplex PCR. The sample shows 150,000 to 200,000 clones, around 96% of them seen only once. Sample: PBMCs. All receptors come from a woman under 30 in good health and CMV-seronegative.

The chain links TRBV6-5 to TRBJ2-4; TRBD2 is a possible D gene (6 bases). The CDR3 extends over 15 amino acids. CDR1 and CDR2 (germline): MNHEY, SVGAGI. The ends were cut back, 2 bases at V and 3 bases at J, with 11 bases in the middle. The CDR3 reads CASSYDPEGKNIQYF. The CDR3 DNA is TGTGCCAGCAGTTACGACCCGGAGGGCAAAAACATTCAGTACTTC.

The V and J genes are TRBV16 and TRBJ2-2; maybe TRBD1 (6 bases). The V end was cut by 2 bases, the J end by 3 bases, with 13 bases between. Germline V gene sequence: CDR1 KGHSY, CDR2 FQNENV. This CDR3 spans 16 amino acids. As DNA, the CDR3 is TGTGCCAGCAGCCAAAACAGGGTCGGGCACACCGGGGAGCTGTTTTTT. This translates into CASSQNRVGHTGELFF.

This rearrangement joins TRBV11-2 to TRBJ2-7; TRBD2 matches at 11 bases. Unmatched junction bases numbered 1, after V lost 1 base and J lost 2 bases. Looked up from germline, CDR1 is SGHAT and CDR2 is FQNNGV. The CDR3 is made up of 15 amino acids. CDR3: CASSLASGGTYEQYF. In DNA, the CDR3 is TGTGCCAGCAGCTTAGCTAGCGGGGGGACCTACGAGCAGTACTTC.

CDR3 in DNA: TGTGCCAGCAGCTTCTCAGGTGGCAGGAAACTGTTTTTT. This translates into CASSFSGGRKLFF. The genes are TRBV7-2 and TRBJ1-4; D call uncertain. The CDR3 consists of 13 residues. V gave up 3 bases and J gave up 11 bases, with 13 bases separating them. Germline-derived CDR1 and CDR2 are SGHTA and FQGNSA. The variable domain in full, completed from reference TRBV7-2 and TRBJ1-4, reads GAGVSQSPSNKVTEKGKDVELRCDPISGHTALYWYRQSLGQGLEFLIYFQGNSAPDKSGLPSDRFSAERTGGSVSTLTIQRTQQEDSAVYLCASSFSGGRKLFFGSGTQLSVL.

The chain couples TRBV7-6 to TRBJ1-1, with 7 bases lining up with TRBD1. The trim removed 2 bases at V and 5 bases at J, leaving 5 bases unmatched. CDR3 length: 14 residues. CDR1 is SGHVS, CDR2 FNYEAQ, per germline. The CDR3: CASSLQGVRTEAFF. CDR3 bases: TGTGCCAGCAGCTTACAGGGGGTTAGGACTGAAGCTTTCTTT.

The J gene is TRBJ2-3, the V gene TRBV7-3; perhaps TRBD2 as D (5 bases). Germline lookup yields CDR1 SGHTA and CDR2 FQGTGA. There are 15 residues in the CDR3. V lost 3 bases, J lost 2 bases, and 12 bases lay in between. CDR3 DNA sequence: TGTGCCAGCAGCTTGTATCGGGGTCCCACAGATACGCAGTATTTT. It specifies CASSLYRGPTDTQYF.

The gene calls are TRBV10-3 and TRBJ2-7; no definite D call. The ends were cut back, 3 bases at V and 1 base at J, with 13 bases in the middle. This CDR3 region has 15 residues. The germline CDR1 and CDR2 sequences are ENHRY and SYGVKD. The CDR3 region is CAISEGGIISYEQYF. The CDR3 DNA is TGTGCCATCAGTGAAGGCGGAATAATATCCTACGAGCAGTACTTC.

The rearrangement joins TRBV5-1 to TRBJ2-6; D might be TRBD2 (7 bases). The CDR3 is made up of 17 amino acids. Trimming removed 4 bases from V and 0 bases from J, with 14 bases in between. Germline lookup yields CDR1 SGHRS and CDR2 YFSETQ. The DNA of the CDR3 is TGCGCCAGCAGCGCCTCCGGGGGGCACTCTGGGGCCAACGTCCTGACTTTC. Protein: CASSASGGHSGANVLTF.

The chain combines TRBV6-5 with TRBJ2-7; TRBD1 aligns across 10 bases. The CDR3 has 14 amino acids. V gave up 5 bases and J gave up 2 bases; unmatched junction bases: 3. CDR1 MNHEY and CDR2 SVGAGI come from the germline V gene. CDR3 sequence: CASSGGQGTYEQYF. The CDR3 DNA follows: TGTGCCAGCAGTGGGGGACAGGGGACCTACGAGCAGTACTTC.

The genes are TRBV5-4 and TRBJ2-7; D gene unclear. This CDR3 region has 12 residues. Germline V gene sequence: CDR1 SGHNT, CDR2 YYREEE (reference sequence). V lost 4 bases and J lost 3, with 8 bases in between. CDR3: CASSGPHYEQYF. The DNA for the CDR3 is TGTGCCAGCAGCGGCCCCCACTACGAGCAGTACTTC. Together with reference TRBV5-4 and TRBJ2-7, the CDR3 gives the full variable domain: ETGVTQSPTHLIKTRGQQVTLRCSSQSGHNTVSWYQQALGQGPQFIFQYYREEENGRGNFPPRFSGLQFPNYSSELNVNALELDDSALYLCASSGPHYEQYFGPGTRLTVT.

The chain couples TRBV15 to TRBJ1-2, with a tentative D call TRBD1 (5 bases). This CDR3 has 13 residues. The germline CDR1 and CDR2 sequences are LNHNV and YYDKDF (reference sequence). V was shortened by 3 bases and J by 4 bases, with 9 bases between the two germline ends. DNA for the CDR3: TGTGCCACCAGCAGGCAGGGAACCTATGGCTACACCTTC. Protein sequence: CATSRQGTYGYTF.

This rearrangement joins TRBV19 to TRBJ1-6, with TRBD1 matching 9 bases. The ends lost 7 bases at V and 9 bases at J; junction bases unmatched: 7. The CDR3 has 14 residues. The germline CDR1 and CDR2 sequences are LNHDA and SQIVND (reference sequence). The CDR3, as DNA: TGTGCCAGTAATAGACAGGGGGAAGGTTCACCCCTCCACTTT. Encoded protein: CASNRQGEGSPLHF.

The CDR3 region has the DNA TGCGCCAGCAGCCCACGGACTAGCGGGGTTAAGGGCACAGATACGCAGTATTTT. The encoded protein is CASSPRTSGVKGTDTQYF. The rearrangement joins TRBV4-3 to TRBJ2-3; 12 positions match TRBD2. The V and J ends lost 4 bases and 1 base, in that order; junction bases with no gene match: 9. The CDR3 consists of 18 residues. The germline V gene has CDR1 LGHNA and CDR2 YSLEER.

The chain employs TRBV7-9 and TRBJ2-7, with 9 nucleotides matching TRBD1. The V and J ends lost 5 bases and 6 bases, in that order; junction bases with no gene match: 11. The CDR3 runs to 15 residues. CDR1 and CDR2 (germline): SEHNR, FQNEAQ (reference sequence). This CDR3 is CASSSSGTGRGEQYF. The CDR3 DNA sequence: TGTGCCAGCAGCAGCTCCGGGACAGGGAGGGGCGAGCAGTACTTC.

This rearrangement joins TRBV30 to TRBJ2-1, with D unresolved. Per germline, CDR1 GTSNPN and CDR2 SVGIG (reference sequence). This CDR3 comprises 13 residues. V was shortened by 2 bases and J by 5 bases, with 10 bases between the two germline ends. CDR3 amino acids: CAWSLGSNNEQFF. DNA for the CDR3: TGTGCCTGGAGTCTGGGCTCTAACAATGAGCAGTTCTTC. Full variable domain (rest looked up from reference TRBV30 and TRBJ2-1): SQTIHQWPATLVQPVGSPLSLECTVEGTSNPNLYWYRQAAGRGLQLLFYSVGIGQISSEVPQNLSASRPQDRQFILSSKKLLLSDSGFYLCAWSLGSNNEQFFGPGTRLTVL.

The V gene is TRBV6-1, the J gene TRBJ2-5; either TRBD1 or TRBD2 may fit D (5 bases each). The CDR3 sequence is 20 residues long. Trimming pared 5 bases from V and 1 base from J, leaving 29 bases between. In germline, CDR1 is MNHNS, CDR2 SASEGT. The CDR3: CASSQGESRSVRVFQETQYF. The DNA of the CDR3 is TGTGCCAGCAGTCAAGGGGAATCTCGTTCCGTGAGGGTCTTCCAAGAGACCCAGTACTTC.

The chain has TRBV9 and TRBJ2-3; the D gene is possibly TRBD2 (6 bases). CDR1 SGDLS and CDR2 YYNGEE come from the germline V gene. The CDR3 is made up of 13 amino acids. Trimming pared 7 bases from V and 1 base from J, leaving 10 bases between. The CDR3 reads CASGGIGTDTQYF. In DNA form, the CDR3 reads TGTGCCAGCGGGGGGATCGGCACAGATACGCAGTATTTT.

This chain uses TRBV18 with TRBJ2-3; D is possibly TRBD1 (5 bases). Germline V lookup: CDR1 KGHSH, CDR2 LQKENI. Trimming cost V 4 bases and J 5 bases, with 13 bases left between them. The CDR3 covers 14 residues. CDR3 DNA sequence: TGTGCCAGCTCACGTAGGGAAGGGGAAGATACGCAGTATTTT. It specifies CASSRREGEDTQYF.

This clone was picked up one time. The V and J genes are TRBV5-1 and TRBJ2-2; weak D call: TRBD1 (6 bases). V was clipped by 5 bases and J by 2 bases, with 10 bases between them. The CDR3 sequence is 14 residues long. Germline assignment: CDR1 SGHRS and CDR2 YFSETQ. This CDR3 reads CASSPRGNTGELFF. The CDR3, as DNA: TGCGCCAGCAGTCCCAGGGGAAACACCGGGGAGCTGTTTTTT.

The rearrangement links TRBV9 to TRBJ2-5; TRBD2 matches 10 bases. This CDR3 is built from 15 residues. Germline values: CDR1 SGDLS, CDR2 YYNGEE. The junction had 3 bases not matched to a gene; V was cut back by 0 bases and J by 4 bases. CDR3 nucleotide sequence: TGTGCCAGCAGCGTAGGTAGCGGGGGGACAGAGACCCAGTACTTC. Protein product: CASSVGSGGTETQYF.